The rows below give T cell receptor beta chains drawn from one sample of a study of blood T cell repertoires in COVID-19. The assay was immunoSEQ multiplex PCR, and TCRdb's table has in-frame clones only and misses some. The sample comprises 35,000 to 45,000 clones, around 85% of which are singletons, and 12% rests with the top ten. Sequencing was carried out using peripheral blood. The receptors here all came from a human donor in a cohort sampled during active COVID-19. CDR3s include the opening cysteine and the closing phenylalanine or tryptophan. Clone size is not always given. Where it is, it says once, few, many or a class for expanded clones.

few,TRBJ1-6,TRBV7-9,CASSLGWGGQGVSTLHF
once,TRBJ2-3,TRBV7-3,CASSPGVDTQYF
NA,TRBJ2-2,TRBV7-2,CASRLAGGNTGELFF
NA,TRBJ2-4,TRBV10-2,CASSEPQRGKKYF
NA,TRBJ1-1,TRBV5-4,CASSLGREAFF
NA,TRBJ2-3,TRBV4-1,CASSQTLGGTDTQYF
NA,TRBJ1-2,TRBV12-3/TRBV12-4,CASSGSSGGYTF
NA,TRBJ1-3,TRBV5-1,CASSNGQALGNTIYF
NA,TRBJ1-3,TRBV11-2,CASSLDRAGAGNTIYF
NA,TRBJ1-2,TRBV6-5,CASSYSGTGAYGYTF
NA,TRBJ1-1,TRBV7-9,CASSLNSNTEAFF
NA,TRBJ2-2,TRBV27,CASSLSGQGGAGELFF
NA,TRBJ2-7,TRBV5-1,CASSPPSGYAYEQYF
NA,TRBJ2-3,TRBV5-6,CASSRGAGTDTQYF
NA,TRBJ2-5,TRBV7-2,CASSLLGPASGYSETQYF
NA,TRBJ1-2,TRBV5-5,CASSLDRNYGYTF
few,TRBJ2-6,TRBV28,CACHTGTSGANVLTF
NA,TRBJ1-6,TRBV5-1,CASSQRTGDNSPLHF
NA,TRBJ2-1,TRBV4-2,CASSQGGWDRLMNEQFF
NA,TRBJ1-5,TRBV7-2,CASSANRDQPQHF
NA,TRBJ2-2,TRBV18,CASSLEAGELFF
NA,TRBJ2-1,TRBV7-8,CASSLGGGNNEQFF
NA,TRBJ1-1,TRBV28,CASSGRTGLAFF
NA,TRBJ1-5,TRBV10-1,CASNLKGSQHF
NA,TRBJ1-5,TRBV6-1,CASSEGRDQPQHF
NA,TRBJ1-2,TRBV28,CASTTGWDYGYTF
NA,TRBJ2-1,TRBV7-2,CASSLERTGSEQFF
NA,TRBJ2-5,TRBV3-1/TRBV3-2,CASSQARTGVETQYF
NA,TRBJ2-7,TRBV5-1,CASSMGLAGGPSYEQYF
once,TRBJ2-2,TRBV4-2,CASSQDPQGSGELFF
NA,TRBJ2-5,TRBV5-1,CASSNSGGAQETQYF